This entry lists 17 T cell receptor beta chains sequenced from one sample in a study of shared clonotypes between healthy human individuals. Here immunoSEQ multiplex PCR was the method, and the copy in TCRdb shows in-frame clones only, minus some. Among roughly 2,300,000 clones listed, approximately 90% were seen once. The material sequenced was naive CD4+ T cells from PBMCs. Subset noted: CD45RA+ positively selected. These receptors were taken from a man younger than 35 in good health. Some clones in this sample may be carry-over from other donors' samples.

V is TRBV7-3 and J is TRBJ2-2; TRBD2 matches 11 bases. Germline V gene lookup returns CDR1 SGHTA and CDR2 FQGTGA. CDR3 length: 16 residues. V lost 0 bases to trimming and J lost 5 bases; unmatched junction nucleotides: 2. The CDR3 DNA reads TGTGCCAGCAGCTTAACCCGGACTAGCGGGACCGGGGAGCTGTTTTTT. Translation: CASSLTRTSGTGELFF.

Comment on this clone: Within the sample, other DNA sequences also encode this same CDR3. The chain is built from TRBV28 and TRBJ2-7; TRBD2 agrees at 9 bases. The CDR3 spans 14 residues. Unmatched junction bases numbered 2, after V lost 3 bases and J lost 2 bases. CDR1 and CDR2 (germline): MDHEN, SYDVKM. The CDR3 DNA sequence: TGTGCCAGCAGTTTGGCGGGAGGGGCCTACGAGCAGTACTTC. Encoded protein: CASSLAGGAYEQYF.

Of note for this clone: The identical CDR3 is also encoded by other nucleotide sequences in the sample. The chain employs TRBV7-3 and TRBJ2-2, with 12 bases that match TRBD2. Trimming took 5 bases from V and 5 from J; bases not matched to a gene: 3. CDR3 length: 15 residues. The germline CDR1 and CDR2 sequences are SGHTA and FQGTGA. The CDR3 DNA is TGTGCCAGCAGCCTAGGACTAGCGGGAACCGGGGAGCTGTTTTTT. It is translated as CASSLGLAGTGELFF.

The chain is built from TRBV27 and TRBJ2-1; 13 nucleotides agree with TRBD2. CDR1 and CDR2 from the germline V gene are MNHEY and SMNVEV (reference sequence). This CDR3 comprises 17 residues. Germline trimming cut 5 bases from V and 5 bases from J; bases unmatched to any gene: 9. This CDR3 is CASSLPRGLAGDNEQFF. The CDR3 DNA reads as TGTGCCAGCAGTCTACCGCGCGGACTAGCGGGAGACAATGAGCAGTTCTTC.

In this sample, this clone turned up once. The V call is TRBV30, the J call TRBJ2-1; 9 bases map to TRBD2. This CDR3 contains 15 residues. Losses at the gene ends were 2 bases for V and 9 bases for J; bases not matched to a gene: 11. Germline assignment: CDR1 GTSNPN and CDR2 SVGIG (reference sequence). The CDR3: CAWSRFSGRISEQFF. The CDR3 bases are TGTGCCTGGAGTCGGTTTAGCGGGAGAATCAGTGAGCAGTTCTTC.

This chain links TRBV19 with TRBJ1-1, with D possibly TRBD1 on 6 matching bases. Germline assignment: CDR1 LNHDA and CDR2 SQIVND (reference sequence). V lost 6 bases, J lost 0 bases, and 11 bases lay in between. The CDR3 runs 14 residues. This CDR3 is CASSTDRLNTEAFF. CDR3 bases: TGTGCCAGTAGCACCGACAGGTTGAACACTGAAGCTTTCTTT. The full variable domain, with the rest looked up from reference TRBV19 and TRBJ1-1, is DGGITQSPKYLFRKEGQNVTLSCEQNLNHDAMYWYRQDPGQGLRLIYYSQIVNDFQKGDIAEGYSVSREKKESFPLTVTSAQKNPTAFYLCASSTDRLNTEAFFGQGTRLTVV.

The chain couples TRBV7-9 to TRBJ2-3; no clear D. The germline CDR1 and CDR2 sequences are SEHNR and FQNEAQ (reference sequence). Trimming removed 3 bases from V and 0 bases from J, with 10 bases in between. This CDR3 comprises 15 residues. CDR3 residues: CASSFHGPSTDTQYF. CDR3 coding DNA: TGTGCCAGCAGCTTTCATGGTCCAAGCACAGATACGCAGTATTTT.

On this clone: The identical CDR3 is also encoded by other nucleotide sequences in the sample. CDR3 sequence (DNA): TGTGCCAGCAGTGACAGCTATAGCAATCAGCCCCAGCATTTT. It translates to CASSDSYSNQPQHF. The J gene is TRBJ1-5, the V gene TRBV25-1; D not resolved. V was shortened by 3 bases and J by 0 bases, with 6 bases between the two germline ends. CDR1 is MGHDK and CDR2 is SYGVNS in the germline V gene. There are 14 residues in the CDR3.

The chain is built from TRBV12-5 and TRBJ2-1; TRBD2 agrees at 12 bases. The CDR3 runs 16 residues. Germline V gene sequence: CDR1 LGHNT, CDR2 FRNRAP. J was trimmed by 10 bases and V by 2 bases; bases with no gene match: 9. The CDR3 is CASGLYSGLAGREQFF. The DNA of the CDR3 is TGTGCTAGTGGTTTGTACAGCGGACTAGCGGGAAGGGAGCAGTTCTTC.

V gene TRBV6-6 combines with J gene TRBJ2-2, with 10 nucleotides matching TRBD1. V was clipped by 6 bases and J by 2 bases; unmatched bases: 3. The CDR3 has 15 residues. The germline CDR1 and CDR2 sequences are MNHNY and SVGAGI (reference sequence). In DNA, the CDR3 is TGTGCCAGCAGCCGGGACAGGGGTAACACCGGGGAGCTGTTTTTT. Amino acid sequence: CASSRDRGNTGELFF.

The table lists this clone with a count of one. CDR3 amino acids: CASSDSGGFSYEQYF. Here the CDR3 DNA reads TGTGCCAGCAGTGACTCGGGCGGATTCTCCTACGAGCAGTACTTC. The V and J genes are TRBV6-4 and TRBJ2-7, with D hard to call. With 0 bases removed from V and 0 bases from J, the gap between germline ends came to 9 bases. The CDR3 spans 15 residues. Germline CDR1 and CDR2: MRHNA and SNTAGT.

This chain joins TRBV28 and TRBJ1-5; D may be TRBD1 (5 bases). The CDR3 spans 15 residues. Germline V gene sequence: CDR1 MDHEN, CDR2 SYDVKM. The V gene lost 7 bases and the J gene lost 4 bases, with 17 bases spanning the gap. The CDR3 is CASISLGRGNQPQHF. The CDR3 bases are TGTGCCAGCATCTCCCTGGGACGGGGTAATCAGCCCCAGCATTTT. Full variable domain (outside the CDR3, taken from reference TRBV28 and TRBJ1-5): DVKVTQSSRYLVKRTGEKVFLECVQDMDHENMFWYRQDPGLGLRLIYFSYDVKMKEKGDIPEGYSVSREKKERFSLILESASTNQTSMYLCASISLGRGNQPQHFGDGTRLSIL.

The J gene is TRBJ2-1, the V gene TRBV28; no firm D call. Germline V gene sequence: CDR1 MDHEN, CDR2 SYDVKM. Deletions cut 4 bases from V and 0 bases from J, with 4 bases between. The CDR3 sequence is 13 residues long. The DNA of the CDR3 is TGTGCCAGCAGTTCCTTCTCCTACAATGAGCAGTTCTTC. The encoded protein is CASSSFSYNEQFF. The whole variable domain, filled in from reference TRBV28 and TRBJ2-1, reads DVKVTQSSRYLVKRTGEKVFLECVQDMDHENMFWYRQDPGLGLRLIYFSYDVKMKEKGDIPEGYSVSREKKERFSLILESASTNQTSMYLCASSSFSYNEQFFGPGTRLTVL.

The V call is TRBV18, the J call TRBJ2-2, with 9 bases identical to TRBD1. This CDR3 region has 15 residues. The J segment lost 0 bases and the V segment lost 5 bases, leaving 1 base of the junction unmatched. CDR1 and CDR2 from the germline V gene are KGHSH and LQKENI. This chain's CDR3 is CASSTGGSNTGELFF. As DNA, the CDR3 is TGTGCCAGCTCAACAGGGGGCTCGAACACCGGGGAGCTGTTTTTT.

The V call is TRBV27, the J call TRBJ2-3; weak D call: TRBD1 (5 bases). This CDR3 spans 14 amino acids. Germline V gene lookup returns CDR1 MNHEY and CDR2 SMNVEV (reference sequence). The ends were cut back, 7 bases at V and 5 bases at J, with 16 bases in the middle. As DNA, the CDR3 is TGTGCCAGCAAGATATTAGCAGGGCGAGATACGCAGTATTTT. Translating it yields CASKILAGRDTQYF.

CDR3 sequence (DNA): TGTGCCAGCAGCGAGGGGGACAGGCGGTTTAGCTATGGCTACACCTTC. Encoded protein: CASSEGDRRFSYGYTF. This sequence joins TRBV9 and TRBJ1-2; 8 bases agree with TRBD1. V shed 3 bases, J shed 4 bases, and the junction held 11 bases outside the gene matches. Germline V gene sequence: CDR1 SGDLS, CDR2 YYNGEE. This CDR3 spans 16 amino acids.

This clone was picked up one time. The chain links TRBV28 to TRBJ2-7; a weak D match, TRBD2 (6 bases). The CDR3 has 13 residues. Germline V gene lookup returns CDR1 MDHEN and CDR2 SYDVKM. V was shortened by 7 bases and J by 2 bases, with 12 bases between the two germline ends. This CDR3 is CASTRGGTYEQYF. The CDR3 region has the DNA TGTGCCAGCACCCGGGGCGGGACCTACGAGCAGTACTTC.